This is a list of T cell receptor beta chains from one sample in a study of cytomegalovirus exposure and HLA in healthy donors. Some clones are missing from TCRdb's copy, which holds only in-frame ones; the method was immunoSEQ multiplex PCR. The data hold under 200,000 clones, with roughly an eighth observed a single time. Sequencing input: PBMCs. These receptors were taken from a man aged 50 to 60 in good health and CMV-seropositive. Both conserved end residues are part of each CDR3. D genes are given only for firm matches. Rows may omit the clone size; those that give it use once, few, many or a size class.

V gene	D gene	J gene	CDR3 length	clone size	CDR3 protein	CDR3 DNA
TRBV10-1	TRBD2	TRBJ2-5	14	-	CASSPGGESETQYF	TGCGCCAGCAGTCCGGGGGGGGAGTCGGAGACCCAGTACTTC
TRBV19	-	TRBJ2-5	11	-	CASGREETQYF	TGTGCCAGTGGGCGCGAGGAGACCCAGTACTTC
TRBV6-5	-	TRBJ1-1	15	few	CASSYTLNRGTEAFF	TGTGCCAGCAGTTACACGCTCAACCGGGGCACTGAAGCTTTCTTT
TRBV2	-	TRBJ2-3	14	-	CASSKGGLTDTQYF	TGTGCCAGCAGTAAAGGGGGGCTCACAGATACGCAGTATTTT
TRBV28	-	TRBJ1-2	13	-	CASSLGSDYGYTF	TGTGCCAGCAGTTTAGGGAGCGACTATGGCTACACCTTC
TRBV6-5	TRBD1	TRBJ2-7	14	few	CASSSWDRSYEQYF	TGTGCCAGCAGTTCCTGGGACAGATCCTACGAGCAGTACTTC
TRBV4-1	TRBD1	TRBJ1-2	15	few	CASSQSGQTTYGYTF	TGCGCCAGCAGCCAGTCGGGACAGACGACATATGGCTACACCTTC
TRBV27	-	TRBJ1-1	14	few	CASSRLGAGTEAFF	TGTGCCAGCAGCCGTTTGGGGGCCGGCACTGAAGCTTTCTTT
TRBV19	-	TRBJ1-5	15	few	CASSKQGISNQPQHF	TGTGCCAGTAGTAAGCAGGGGATAAGCAATCAGCCCCAGCATTTT
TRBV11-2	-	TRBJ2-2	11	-	CASTEPGELFF	TGTGCCAGTACAGAACCCGGGGAGCTGTTTTTT
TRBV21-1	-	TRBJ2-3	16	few	CASSKGKRTNTDTQYF	TGTGCCAGCAGCAAGGGAAAGCGGACCAACACAGATACGCAGTATTTT
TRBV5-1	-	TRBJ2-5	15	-	CASSLQQGVQETQYF	TGCGCCAGCAGCTTGCAGCAAGGGGTCCAAGAGACCCAGTACTTC
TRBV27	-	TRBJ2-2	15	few	CASSLRGQNTGELFF	TGTGCCAGCAGTTTAAGGGGACAGAACACCGGGGAGCTGTTTTTT
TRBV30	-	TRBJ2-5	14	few	CAWSVRRGRETQYF	TGTGCCTGGAGTGTACGGAGGGGGCGGGAGACCCAGTACTTC
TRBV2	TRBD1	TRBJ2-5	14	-	CASSERTGKETQYF	TGTGCCAGCAGTGAGAGGACAGGGAAGGAGACCCAGTACTTC
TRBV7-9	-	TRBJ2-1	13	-	CASSLGQYNEQFF	TGTGCCAGCAGCTTAGGACAATACAATGAGCAGTTCTTC
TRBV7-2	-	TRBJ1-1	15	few	CASSYREQGNTEAFF	TGTGCCAGCAGTTATCGAGAACAGGGGAACACTGAAGCTTTCTTT
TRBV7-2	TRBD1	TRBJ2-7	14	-	CASSFGQVLYEQYF	TGTGCCAGCAGCTTTGGACAGGTTCTTTACGAGCAGTACTTC
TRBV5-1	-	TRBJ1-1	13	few	CASSQTDRIPAFF	TGCGCCAGTAGCCAGACTGACAGGATCCCGGCTTTCTTT
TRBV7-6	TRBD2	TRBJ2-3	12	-	CASTSGGGTQYF	TGTGCCAGCACCTCCGGGGGGGGTACGCAGTATTTT
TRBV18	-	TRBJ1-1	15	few	CASSPDSLGNTEAFF	TGTGCCAGCTCACCGGACAGTTTGGGGAACACTGAAGCTTTCTTT
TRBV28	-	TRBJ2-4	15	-	CASSTPAGAKNIQYF	TGTGCCAGCAGTACCCCGGCGGGGGCAAAAAACATTCAGTACTTC
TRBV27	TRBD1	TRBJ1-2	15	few	CASRPGQELNYGYTF	TGTGCCAGCAGACCGGGACAGGAACTTAACTATGGCTACACCTTC
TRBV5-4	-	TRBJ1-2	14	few	CASSLDAPVWGYTF	TGTGCCAGCAGCTTGGACGCGCCGGTCTGGGGCTACACCTTC
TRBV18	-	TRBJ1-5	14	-	CASSPSRSNQPQHF	TGTGCCAGCTCACCATCTCGGAGCAATCAGCCCCAGCATTTT
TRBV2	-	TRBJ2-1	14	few	CASSGVSSYNEQFF	TGTGCCAGCTCGGGGGTTTCGTCCTACAATGAGCAGTTCTTC
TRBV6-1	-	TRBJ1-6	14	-	CASIEVANNSPLHF	TGTGCCAGCATTGAAGTTGCGAATAATTCACCCCTCCACTTT
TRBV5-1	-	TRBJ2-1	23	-	CASSLVGGWATWGQQSTYNEQFF	TGCGCCAGCAGCTTGGTAGGGGGTTGGGCGACGTGGGGACAACAGTCAACCTACAATGAGCAGTTCTTC
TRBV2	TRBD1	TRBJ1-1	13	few	CASSGQGDTEAFF	TGTGCCAGCAGTGGACAGGGTGACACTGAAGCTTTCTTT
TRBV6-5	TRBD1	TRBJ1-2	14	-	CASSTTGFLGGYTF	TGTGCCAGCAGTACGACAGGGTTTCTCGGTGGCTACACCTTC
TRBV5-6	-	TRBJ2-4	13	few	CASTRGGGDIQYF	TGTGCCAGCACCCGGGGAGGGGGGGACATTCAGTACTTC
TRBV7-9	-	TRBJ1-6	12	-	CASSQGNSPLHF	TGTGCCAGCAGCCAGGGGAATTCACCCCTCCACTTT
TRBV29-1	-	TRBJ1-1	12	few	CSVDGQGAEAFF	TGCAGCGTTGACGGGCAGGGCGCTGAAGCTTTCTTT
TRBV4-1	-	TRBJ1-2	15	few	CASSQVSTGLYGYTF	TGCGCCAGCAGCCAAGTTAGTACAGGGCTCTATGGCTACACCTTC
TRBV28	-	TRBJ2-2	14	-	CASSLVGGTGELFF	TGTGCCAGCAGCCTTGTCGGGGGCACCGGGGAGCTGTTTTTT
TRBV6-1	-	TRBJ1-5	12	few	CASIGGGQPQHF	TGTGCCAGCATTGGGGGAGGACAGCCCCAGCATTTT
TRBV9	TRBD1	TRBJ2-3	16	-	CASSVVHRGRGDTQYF	TGTGCCAGCAGCGTAGTGCACAGGGGGCGCGGCGATACGCAGTATTTT
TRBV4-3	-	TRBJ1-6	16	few	CASSNQEGGSDSPLHF	TGCGCCAGCAGCAATCAAGAGGGTGGGTCAGATTCACCCCTCCACTTT
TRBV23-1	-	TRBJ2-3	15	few	CASTPTGTSTDTQYF	TGCGCCAGCACCCCAACAGGTACTAGCACAGATACGCAGTATTTT
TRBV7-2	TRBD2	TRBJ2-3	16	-	CASSLAASGYTDTQYF	TGTGCCAGCAGCTTAGCGGCTAGCGGTTACACAGATACGCAGTATTTT
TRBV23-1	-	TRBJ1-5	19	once	CASSRQGHRGRHSNQPQHF	TGCGCCAGCAGTCGCCAGGGGCACAGAGGAAGACATAGCAATCAGCCCCAGCATTTT
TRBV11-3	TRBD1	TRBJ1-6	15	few	CASSLDRGGHSPLHF	TGTGCCAGCAGCCTGGACAGGGGAGGGCATTCACCCCTCCACTTT
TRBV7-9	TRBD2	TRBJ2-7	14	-	CASSLEGGRYEQYF	TGTGCCAGCAGCTTAGAGGGCGGGAGATACGAGCAGTACTTC
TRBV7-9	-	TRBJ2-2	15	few	CASSPLDRDTGELFF	TGTGCCAGCAGCCCGTTGGACAGAGACACCGGGGAGCTGTTTTTT
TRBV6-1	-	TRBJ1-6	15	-	CASRGGTDPNSPLHF	TGTGCCAGCAGGGGAGGGACGGATCCTAATTCACCCCTCCACTTT
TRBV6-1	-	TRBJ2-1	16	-	CASSAGGSRGYNEQFF	TGTGCCAGCAGTGCTGGCGGCTCCAGGGGCTACAATGAGCAGTTCTTC
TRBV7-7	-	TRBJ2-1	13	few	CASSLDFYNEQFF	TGTGCCAGCAGCTTGGACTTTTACAATGAGCAGTTCTTC
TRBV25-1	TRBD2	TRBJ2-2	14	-	CASMRGGNTGELFF	TGTGCCAGCATGCGGGGGGGGAACACCGGGGAGCTGTTTTTT